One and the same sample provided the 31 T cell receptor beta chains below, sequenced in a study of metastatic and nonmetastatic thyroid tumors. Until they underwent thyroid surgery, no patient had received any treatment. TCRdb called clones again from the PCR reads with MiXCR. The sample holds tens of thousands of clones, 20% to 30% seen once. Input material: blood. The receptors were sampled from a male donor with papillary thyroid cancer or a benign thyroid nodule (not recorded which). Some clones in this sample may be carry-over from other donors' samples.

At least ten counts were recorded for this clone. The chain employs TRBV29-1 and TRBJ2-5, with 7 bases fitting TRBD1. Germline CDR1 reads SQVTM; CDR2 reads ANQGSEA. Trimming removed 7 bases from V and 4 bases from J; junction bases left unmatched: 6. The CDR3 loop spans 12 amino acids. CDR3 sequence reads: CSARQGRETQYF. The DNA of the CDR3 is TGCAGCGCCAGACAGGGTAGAGAGACCCAGTACTTC.

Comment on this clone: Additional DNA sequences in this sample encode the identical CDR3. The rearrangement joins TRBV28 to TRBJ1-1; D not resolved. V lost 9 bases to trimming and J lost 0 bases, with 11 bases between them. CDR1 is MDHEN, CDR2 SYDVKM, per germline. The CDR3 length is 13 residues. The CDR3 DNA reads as TGTGCCAGTAGTACTACGATGAACACTGAAGCTTTCTTT. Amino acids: CASSTTMNTEAFF.

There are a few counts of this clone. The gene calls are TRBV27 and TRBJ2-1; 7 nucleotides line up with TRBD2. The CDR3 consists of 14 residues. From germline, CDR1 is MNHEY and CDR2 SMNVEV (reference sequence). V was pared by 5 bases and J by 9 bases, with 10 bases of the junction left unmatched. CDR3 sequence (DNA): TGTGCCAGCAGTCAGGTGGGGGGGATTAGTGAGCAGTTCTTC. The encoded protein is CASSQVGGISEQFF.

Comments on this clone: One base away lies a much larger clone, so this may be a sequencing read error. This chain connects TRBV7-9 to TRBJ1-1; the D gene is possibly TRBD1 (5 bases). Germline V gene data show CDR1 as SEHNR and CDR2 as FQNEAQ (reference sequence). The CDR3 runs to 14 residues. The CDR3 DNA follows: TGTGCCAGCCAAGCAGGGACGGTGAACACTGAGGCTTTCTTT. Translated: CASQAGTVNTEAFF.

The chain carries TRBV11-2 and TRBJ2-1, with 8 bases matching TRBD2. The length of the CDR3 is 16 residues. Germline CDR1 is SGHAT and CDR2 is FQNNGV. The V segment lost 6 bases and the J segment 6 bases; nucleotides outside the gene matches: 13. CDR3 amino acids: CASRQSFAGGVNEQFF. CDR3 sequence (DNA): TGTGCCAGCAGGCAGTCGTTTGCGGGAGGAGTCAATGAGCAGTTCTTC.

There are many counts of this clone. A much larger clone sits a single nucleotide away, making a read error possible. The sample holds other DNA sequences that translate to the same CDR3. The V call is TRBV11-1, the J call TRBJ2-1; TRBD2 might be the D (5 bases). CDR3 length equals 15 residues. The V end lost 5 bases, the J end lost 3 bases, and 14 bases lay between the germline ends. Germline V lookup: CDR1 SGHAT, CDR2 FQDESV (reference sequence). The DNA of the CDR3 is TGTGCCAGCAGCCTCATCGACGGGATCTACAATGAGCAGTTCTTC. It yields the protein CASSLIDGIYNEQFF. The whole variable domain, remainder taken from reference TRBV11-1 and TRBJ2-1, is EAEVAQSPRYKITEKSQAVAFWCDPISGHATLYWYRQILGQGPELLVQFQDESVVDDSQLPKDRFSAERLKGVDSTLKIQPAELGDSAMYLCASSLIDGIYNEQFFGPGTRLTVL.

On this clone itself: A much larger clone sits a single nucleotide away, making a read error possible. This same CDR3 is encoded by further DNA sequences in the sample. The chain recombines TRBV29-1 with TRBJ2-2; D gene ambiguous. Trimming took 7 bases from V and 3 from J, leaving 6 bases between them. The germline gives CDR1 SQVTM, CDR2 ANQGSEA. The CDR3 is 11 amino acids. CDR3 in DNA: TGCAGCGGGGGTTACACCGGGGAGCTGTTTTTT. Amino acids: CSGGYTGELFF.

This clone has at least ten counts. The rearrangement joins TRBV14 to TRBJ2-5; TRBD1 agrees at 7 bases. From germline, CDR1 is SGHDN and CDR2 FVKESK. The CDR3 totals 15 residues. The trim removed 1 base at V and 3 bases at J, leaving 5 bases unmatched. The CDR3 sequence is CASSQVRGGKETQYF. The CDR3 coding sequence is TGTGCCAGCAGCCAAGTACGAGGGGGCAAAGAGACCCAGTACTTC. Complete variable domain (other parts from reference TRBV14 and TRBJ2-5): EAGVTQFPSHSVIEKGQTVTLRCDPISGHDNLYWYRRVMGKEIKFLLHFVKESKQDESGMPNNRFLAERTGGTYSTLKVQPAELEDSGVYFCASSQVRGGKETQYFGPGTRLLVL.

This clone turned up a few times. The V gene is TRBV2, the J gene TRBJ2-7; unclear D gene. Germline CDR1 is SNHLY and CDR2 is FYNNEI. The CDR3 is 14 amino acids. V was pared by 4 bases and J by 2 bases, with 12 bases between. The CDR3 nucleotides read TGTGCCAGCAGTGTCTTGGGTCCCACCTACGAGCAGTACTTC. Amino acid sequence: CASSVLGPTYEQYF.

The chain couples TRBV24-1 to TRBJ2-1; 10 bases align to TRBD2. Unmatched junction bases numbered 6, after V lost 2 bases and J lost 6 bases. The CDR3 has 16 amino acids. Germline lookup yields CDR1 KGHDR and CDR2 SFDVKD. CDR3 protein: CATSDSGLAQGNEQFF. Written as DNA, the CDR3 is TGTGCCACCAGTGATTCGGGACTAGCGCAGGGCAATGAGCAGTTCTTC.

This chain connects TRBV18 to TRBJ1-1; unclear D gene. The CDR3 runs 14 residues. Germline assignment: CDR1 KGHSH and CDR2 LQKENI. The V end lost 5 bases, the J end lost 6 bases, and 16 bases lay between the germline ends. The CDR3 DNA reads TGTGCCAGCTCAGAAATTCGGACGTACCCTGAAGCTTTCTTT. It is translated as CASSEIRTYPEAFF.

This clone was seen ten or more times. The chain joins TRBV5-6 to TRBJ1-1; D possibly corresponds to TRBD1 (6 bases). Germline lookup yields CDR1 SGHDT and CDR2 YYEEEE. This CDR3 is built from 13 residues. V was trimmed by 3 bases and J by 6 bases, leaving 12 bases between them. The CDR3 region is CASSSQGQAEAFF. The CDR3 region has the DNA TGTGCCAGCAGCTCGCAGGGGCAAGCTGAAGCTTTCTTT. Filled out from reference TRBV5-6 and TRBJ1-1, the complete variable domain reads DAGVTQSPTHLIKTRGQQVTLRCSPKSGHDTVSWYQQALGQGPQFIFQYYEEEERQRGNFPDRFSGHQFPNYSSELNVNALLLGDSALYLCASSSQGQAEAFFGQGTRLTVV.

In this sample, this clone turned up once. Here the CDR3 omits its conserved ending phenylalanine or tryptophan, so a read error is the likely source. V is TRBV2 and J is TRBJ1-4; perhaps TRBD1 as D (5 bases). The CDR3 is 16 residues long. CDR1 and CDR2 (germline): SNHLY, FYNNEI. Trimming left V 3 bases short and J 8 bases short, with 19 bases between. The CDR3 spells CASSDSSWQGEEKLFL. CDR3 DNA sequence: TGTGCCAGCAGTGATTCGAGCTGGCAGGGTGAGGAAAAACTGTTTTTG.

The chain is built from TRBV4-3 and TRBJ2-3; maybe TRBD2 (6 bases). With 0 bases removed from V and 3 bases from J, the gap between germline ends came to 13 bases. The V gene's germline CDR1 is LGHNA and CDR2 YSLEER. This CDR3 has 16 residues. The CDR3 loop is CASSQDRGTGTDTQYF. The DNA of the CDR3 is TGCGCCAGCAGCCAAGATCGAGGGACTGGGACAGATACGCAGTATTTT.

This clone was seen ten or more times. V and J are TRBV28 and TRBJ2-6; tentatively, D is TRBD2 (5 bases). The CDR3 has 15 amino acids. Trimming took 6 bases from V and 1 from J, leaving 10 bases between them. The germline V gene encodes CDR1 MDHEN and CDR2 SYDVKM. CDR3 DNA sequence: TGTGCCAGCAGCATAAGGAGGTCTGGGGCCAACGTCCTGACTTTC. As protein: CASSIRRSGANVLTF.

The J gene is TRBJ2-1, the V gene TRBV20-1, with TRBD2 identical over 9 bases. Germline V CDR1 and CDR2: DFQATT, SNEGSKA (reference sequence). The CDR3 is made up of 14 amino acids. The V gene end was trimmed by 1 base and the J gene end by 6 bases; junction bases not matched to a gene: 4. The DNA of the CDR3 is TGCAGTGCTAGAGGCGGGGGGGCCCTCAATGAGCAGTTCTTC. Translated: CSARGGGALNEQFF.

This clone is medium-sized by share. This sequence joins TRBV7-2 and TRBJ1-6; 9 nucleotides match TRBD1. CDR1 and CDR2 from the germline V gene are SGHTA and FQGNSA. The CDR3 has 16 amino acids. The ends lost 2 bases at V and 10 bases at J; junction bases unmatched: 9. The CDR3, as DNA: TGTGCCAGCAGCTTATACTTAGGACAGGGGAACTCACCCCTCCACTTT. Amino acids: CASSLYLGQGNSPLHF.

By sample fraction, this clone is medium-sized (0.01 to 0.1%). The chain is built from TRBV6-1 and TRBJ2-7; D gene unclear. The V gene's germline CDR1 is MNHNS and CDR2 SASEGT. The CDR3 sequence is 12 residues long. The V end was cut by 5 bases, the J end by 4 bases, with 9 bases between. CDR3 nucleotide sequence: TGTGCCAGCAGTACCTACTCTTACGAGCAGTACTTC. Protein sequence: CASSTYSYEQYF.

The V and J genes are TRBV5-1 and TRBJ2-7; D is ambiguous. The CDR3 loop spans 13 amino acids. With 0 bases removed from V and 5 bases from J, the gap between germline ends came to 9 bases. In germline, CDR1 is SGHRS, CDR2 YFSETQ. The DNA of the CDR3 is TGCGCCAGCAGCTTGGATGGGGTCCACGAGCAGTACTTC. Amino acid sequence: CASSLDGVHEQYF.

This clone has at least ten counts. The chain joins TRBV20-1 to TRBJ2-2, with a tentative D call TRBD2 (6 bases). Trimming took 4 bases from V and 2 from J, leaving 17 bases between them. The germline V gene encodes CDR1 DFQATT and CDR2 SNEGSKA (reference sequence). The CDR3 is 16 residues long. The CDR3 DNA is TGCAGTGCTAAGGAGGGGCTAGCGAGTAACACCGGGGAGCTGTTTTTT. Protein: CSAKEGLASNTGELFF.

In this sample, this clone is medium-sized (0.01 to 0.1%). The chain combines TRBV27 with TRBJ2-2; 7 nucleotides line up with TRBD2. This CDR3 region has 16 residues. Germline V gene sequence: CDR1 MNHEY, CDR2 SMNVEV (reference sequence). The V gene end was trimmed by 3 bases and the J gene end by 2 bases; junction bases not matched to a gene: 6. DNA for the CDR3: TGTGCCAGCAGTTTCGCGCTAGCGGCCAACACCGGGGAGCTGTTTTTT. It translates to CASSFALAANTGELFF.

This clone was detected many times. In DNA, the CDR3 is TGTGCCATCAGTGAGGTTGCCTACGAGCAGTACTTC. Its translation is CAISEVAYEQYF. V usage is TRBV10-3 and J usage is TRBJ2-7; D is unclear. V was trimmed by 2 bases and J by 2 bases, leaving 4 bases between them. The CDR3 runs 12 residues. The V gene's germline CDR1 is ENHRY and CDR2 SYGVKD.

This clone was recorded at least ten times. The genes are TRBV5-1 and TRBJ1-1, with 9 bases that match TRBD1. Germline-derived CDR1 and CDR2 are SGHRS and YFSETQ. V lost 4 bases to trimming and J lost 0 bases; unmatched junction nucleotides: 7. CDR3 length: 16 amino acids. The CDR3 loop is CASSPKQGAMNTEAFF. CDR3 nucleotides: TGCGCCAGCAGCCCAAAACAGGGGGCCATGAACACTGAAGCTTTCTTT.

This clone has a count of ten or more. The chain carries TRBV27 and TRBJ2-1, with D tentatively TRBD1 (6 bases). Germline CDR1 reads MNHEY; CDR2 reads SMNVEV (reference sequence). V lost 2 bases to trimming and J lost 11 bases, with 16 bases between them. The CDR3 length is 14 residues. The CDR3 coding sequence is TGTGCCAGCAGTTTACAGGGGACGGCAGGACAGCAGTTCTTC. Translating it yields CASSLQGTAGQQFF.

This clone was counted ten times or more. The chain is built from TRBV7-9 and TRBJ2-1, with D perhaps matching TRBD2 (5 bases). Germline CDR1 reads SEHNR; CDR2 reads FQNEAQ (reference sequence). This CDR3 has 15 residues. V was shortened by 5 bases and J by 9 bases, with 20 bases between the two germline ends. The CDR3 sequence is CASSPMAWETAEQFF. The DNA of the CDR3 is TGTGCCAGCAGCCCGATGGCATGGGAGACCGCTGAGCAGTTCTTC.

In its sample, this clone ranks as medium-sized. CDR3 bases: TGTGCCAGCAGTGATAGACAGCGTCCCTCCTTTCTTTCTGGAAACACCATATATTTT. This encodes CASSDRQRPSFLSGNTIYF. This rearrangement joins TRBV6-1 to TRBJ1-3, with D perhaps TRBD1 (5 bases). This CDR3 is built from 19 residues. The germline CDR1 and CDR2 sequences are MNHNS and SASEGT. V lost 3 bases, J lost 1 base, and 22 bases lay in between.

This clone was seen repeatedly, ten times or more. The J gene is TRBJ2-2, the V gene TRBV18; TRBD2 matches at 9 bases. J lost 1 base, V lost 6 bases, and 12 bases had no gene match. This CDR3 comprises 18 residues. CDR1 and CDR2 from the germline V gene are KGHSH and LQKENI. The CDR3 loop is CASSPKRVAGENTGELFF. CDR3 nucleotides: TGTGCCAGCTCTCCGAAAAGGGTAGCGGGAGAGAACACCGGGGAGCTGTTTTTT. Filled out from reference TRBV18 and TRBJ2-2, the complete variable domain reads NAGVMQNPRHLVRRRGQEARLRCSPMKGHSHVYWYRQLPEEGLKFMVYLQKENIIDESGMPKERFSAEFPKEGPSILRIQQVVRGDSAAYFCASSPKRVAGENTGELFFGEGSRLTVL.

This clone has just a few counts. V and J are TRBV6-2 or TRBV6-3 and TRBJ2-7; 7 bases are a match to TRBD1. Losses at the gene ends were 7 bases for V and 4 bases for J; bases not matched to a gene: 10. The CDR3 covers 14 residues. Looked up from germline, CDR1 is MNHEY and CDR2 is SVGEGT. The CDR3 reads CASIWTGATYEQYF. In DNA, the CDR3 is TGTGCCAGCATCTGGACAGGTGCAACTTACGAGCAGTACTTC.

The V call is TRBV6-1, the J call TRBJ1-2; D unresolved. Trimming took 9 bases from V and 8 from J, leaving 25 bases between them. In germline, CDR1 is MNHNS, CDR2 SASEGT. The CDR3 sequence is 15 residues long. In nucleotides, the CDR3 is TGTGCCAGAAGCCACTCGGGGAAAGAGACGGGCGGCTACACCTTC. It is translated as CARSHSGKETGGYTF.

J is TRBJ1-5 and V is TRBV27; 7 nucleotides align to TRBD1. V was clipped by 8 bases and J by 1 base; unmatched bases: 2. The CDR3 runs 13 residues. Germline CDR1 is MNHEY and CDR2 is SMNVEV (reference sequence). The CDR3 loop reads CASAGQSNQPQHF. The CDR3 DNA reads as TGTGCCAGCGCGGGACAGAGCAATCAGCCCCAGCATTTT.

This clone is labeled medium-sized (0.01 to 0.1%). The CDR3 loop is CASSTGDRSYEQYF. CDR3 sequence (DNA): TGTGCCAGCAGTACAGGGGACCGATCCTACGAGCAGTACTTC. V usage is TRBV6-2 or TRBV6-3 and J usage is TRBJ2-7; 7 bases agree with TRBD1. CDR1 is MNHEY, CDR2 SVGEGT, per germline. CDR3 length: 14 residues. V lost 5 bases to trimming and J lost 1 base; unmatched junction nucleotides: 5.